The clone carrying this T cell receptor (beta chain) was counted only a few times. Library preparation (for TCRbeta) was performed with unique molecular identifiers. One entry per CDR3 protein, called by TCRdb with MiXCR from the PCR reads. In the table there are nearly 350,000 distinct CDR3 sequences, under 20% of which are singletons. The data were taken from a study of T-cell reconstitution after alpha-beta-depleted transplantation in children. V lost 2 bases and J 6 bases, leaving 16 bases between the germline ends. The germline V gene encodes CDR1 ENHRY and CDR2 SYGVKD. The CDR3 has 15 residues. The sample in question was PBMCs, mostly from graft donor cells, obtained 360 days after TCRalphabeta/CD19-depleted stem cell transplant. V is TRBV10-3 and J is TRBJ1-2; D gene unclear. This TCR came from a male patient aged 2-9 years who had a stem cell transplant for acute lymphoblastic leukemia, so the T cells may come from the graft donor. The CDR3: CAISEGGGSRDGYTF. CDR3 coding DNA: TGTGCCATCAGTGAGGGCGGAGGGTCAAGGGATGGCTACACCTTC.